One sample yielded the 3 T cell receptor beta chains listed below, sequenced in a study of CXCR3-negative and CXCR3-positive naive CD8 T cells. General study points: CXCR3-positive naive cells carried more hydrophobic TRB CDR3s than CXCR3-negative naive cells did.

These receptors are not linked to any known antigen. The authors made the TRB cDNA libraries by 5' RACE using UMI labels. TCRdb reprocessed the 5' RACE reads and reports one entry per CDR3 protein, with no DNA. This sample's table has roughly 130,000 distinct CDR3 sequences. The source material was naive CXCR3+ CD8+ T cells from blood. The subset denotes: CD45RO-CCR7+CD27+CD95- naive CD8+ T cells expressing CXCR3 (TNR3+). The source is a human donor in good health. Some clones in this sample may be carry-over from other donors' samples.

This sequence joins TRBV7-9 and TRBJ2-5; TCRdb reports TRBD1, a call that lacks DNA to check it against. CDR3 size: 15 residues. CDR1 is SEHNR, CDR2 FQNEAQ, per germline (reference sequence). The CDR3 reads CASSPGLGASETQYF.

This sequence joins TRBV5-1 and TRBJ2-2; TCRdb names TRBD2, which stays unverified in the absence of DNA. Germline values: CDR1 SGHRS, CDR2 YFSETQ. This CDR3 spans 13 amino acids. Here the CDR3 reads CASSLASAGELFF.

This sequence joins TRBV29-1 and TRBJ2-3; there is no DNA to check the TCRdb D call of TRBD2. The CDR3 consists of 14 residues. The V gene's germline CDR1 is SQVTM and CDR2 ANQGSEA. CDR3: CSSYERERRDTQYF.